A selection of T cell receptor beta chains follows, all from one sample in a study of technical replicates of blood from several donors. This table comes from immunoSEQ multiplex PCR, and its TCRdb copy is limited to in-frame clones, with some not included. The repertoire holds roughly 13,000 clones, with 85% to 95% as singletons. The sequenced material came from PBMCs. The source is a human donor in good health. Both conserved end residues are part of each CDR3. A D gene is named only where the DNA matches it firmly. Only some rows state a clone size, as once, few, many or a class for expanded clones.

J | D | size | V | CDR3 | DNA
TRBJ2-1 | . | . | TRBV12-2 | CASRPQGGGTVQSYNEQFF | TGTGCAAGTCGCCCCCAGGGGGGCGGGACTGTCCAGTCCTACAATGAGCAGTTCTTC
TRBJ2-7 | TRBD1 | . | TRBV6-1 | CATGTGGYEQYF | TGTGCCACCGGGACAGGGGGCTACGAGCAGTACTTC
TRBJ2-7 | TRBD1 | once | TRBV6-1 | CASSDLDRWAYEQYF | TGTGCCAGCAGTGACTTGGACAGGTGGGCCTACGAGCAGTACTTC
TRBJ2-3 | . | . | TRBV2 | CASTEQGRGQIAQYF | TGTGCCAGCACAGAGCAGGGAAGAGGTCAGATCGCGCAGTATTTT
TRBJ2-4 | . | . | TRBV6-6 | CASSSPQEGNIQYF | TGTGCCAGCAGTTCTCCCCAGGAGGGAAACATTCAGTACTTC
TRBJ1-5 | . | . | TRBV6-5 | CASSYSGASNQPQHF | TGTGCCAGCAGTTACTCGGGGGCAAGCAATCAGCCCCAGCATTTT
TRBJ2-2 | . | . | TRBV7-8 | CASSLGRRENTGELFF | TGTGCCAGCAGCTTAGGTCGGCGGGAGAACACCGGGGAGCTGTTTTTT
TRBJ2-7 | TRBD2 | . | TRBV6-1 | CASSDGAGAPHEQYF | TGTGCCAGCAGTGATGGGGCGGGAGCCCCGCACGAGCAGTACTTC
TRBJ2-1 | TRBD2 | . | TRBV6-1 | CASSEELAGVREQFF | TGTGCCAGCAGTGAAGAACTAGCGGGAGTTAGGGAGCAGTTCTTC
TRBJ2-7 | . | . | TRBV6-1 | CASRDGQPGEQYF | TGTGCCAGCAGAGACGGACAGCCCGGCGAGCAGTACTTC
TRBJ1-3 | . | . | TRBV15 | CATSRGQASSSGNTIYF | TGTGCCACCAGCAGAGGACAGGCTAGTAGCTCTGGAAACACCATATATTTT
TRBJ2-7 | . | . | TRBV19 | CASSIAQGSEQYF | TGTGCCAGTAGTATCGCACAGGGTTCCGAGCAGTACTTC
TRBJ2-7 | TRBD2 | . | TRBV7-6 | CASSPIAGSSNEQYF | TGTGCCAGCAGCCCAATAGCGGGATCTTCCAACGAGCAGTACTTC
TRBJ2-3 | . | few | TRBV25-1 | CASSEKTPTGVPDTQYF | TGTGCCAGCAGTGAAAAAACCCCCACCGGAGTACCGGATACGCAGTATTTT
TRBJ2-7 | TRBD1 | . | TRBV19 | CATRGRVVNEQYF | TGTGCCACCAGGGGGCGAGTGGTGAACGAGCAGTACTTC
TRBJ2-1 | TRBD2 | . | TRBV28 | CASSTSGSYNEQFF | TGTGCCAGCAGCACTAGCGGGAGTTACAATGAGCAGTTCTTC
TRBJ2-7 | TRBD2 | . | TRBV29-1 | CSVTGTSGVSEQYF | TGCAGCGTTACCGGGACTAGCGGAGTTTCGGAGCAGTACTTC
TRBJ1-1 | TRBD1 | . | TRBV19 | CASSSWDREAFF | TGTGCCAGTAGTAGCTGGGACAGGGAAGCTTTCTTT
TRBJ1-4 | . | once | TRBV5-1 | CASRAGYATNEKLFF | TGCGCCAGCCGCGCGGGGTACGCAACTAATGAAAAACTGTTTTTT
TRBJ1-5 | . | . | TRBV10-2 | CASAVTGYSNQPQHF | TGCGCCAGCGCGGTAACAGGGTATAGCAATCAGCCCCAGCATTTT
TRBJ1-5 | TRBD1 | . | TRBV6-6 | CASRRGQGDTNQPQHF | TGTGCCAGCAGGAGGGGACAGGGGGATACTAATCAGCCCCAGCATTTT
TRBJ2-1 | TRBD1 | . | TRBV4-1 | CASSQDQGAYNEQFF | TGCGCCAGCAGCCAAGACCAGGGGGCCTACAATGAGCAGTTCTTC
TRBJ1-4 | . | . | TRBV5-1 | CASRRDTTTNEKLFF | TGCGCCAGCAGACGGGACACCACAACTAATGAAAAACTGTTTTTT